This T cell receptor (beta chain) was sequenced in a study of human T cells and chemical hapten exposure. The V end was cut by 3 bases, the J end by 5 bases, with 14 bases between. Germline V CDR1 and CDR2: DFQATT, SNEGSKA (reference sequence). The CDR3 is 13 residues long. TCRdb reanalysed the RACE reads using MiXCR and keeps one entry per CDR3 protein. In the table there are 80,000 to 100,000 distinct CDR3 sequences, under 11% of which are singletons. This clonotype has at least ten counts. Described time point: patch test 2, 6 weeks after DPC sensitization. Treatment meaning: therapeutic diphenylcyclopropenone sensitization with weekly scalp DPC.

The receptor was isolated from a woman aged 45-65 years with alopecia areata. Some clones in this sample may be carry-over from other donors' samples. The sample in question was whole blood, obtained in connection with sensitization to the hapten diphenylcyclopropenone (DPC). V usage is TRBV20-1 and J usage is TRBJ2-7; a weak D match, TRBD1 (5 bases). CDR3 region: CSARPGSFNEQYF. CDR3 sequence (DNA): TGCAGTGCTAGGCCAGGGTCCTTCAACGAGCAGTACTTC.